The 32 T cell receptor beta chains in this list originate from one sample, sequenced in a study of blood T cells in healthy people across ages. Combining a sample-barcoded 5' primer with a J-beta primer mix, a second PCR ran for 7 to 11 cycles. TCRdb recomputed calls from the 5' RACE reads with MiXCR, one row per CDR3 protein. The table includes about 1 million distinct CDR3 sequences, around 45% detected once. Specimen: blood. Source of these receptors: a woman in her sixties or seventies in good health.

The genes are TRBV5-1 and TRBJ2-1, with a possible D match to TRBD2 (6 bases). This CDR3 contains 14 residues. Per germline, CDR1 SGHRS and CDR2 YFSETQ. V lost 3 bases, J lost 6 bases, and 13 bases lay in between. The CDR3, as DNA: TGCGCCAGCAGCTGGGGTTCAGCGGGCAATGAGCAGTTCTTC. As protein: CASSWGSAGNEQFF.

V usage is TRBV6-1 and J usage is TRBJ1-6; perhaps TRBD1 as D (6 bases). The CDR3 loop spans 14 amino acids. Germline V gene lookup returns CDR1 MNHNS and CDR2 SASEGT. V gave up 7 bases and J gave up 7 bases, with 14 bases separating them. The CDR3 is CASNEQGRNSPLHF. In nucleotides, the CDR3 is TGTGCCAGCAACGAACAGGGTAGGAATTCACCCCTCCACTTT.

This clonotype was counted between two and nine times. The chain recombines TRBV12-3 or TRBV12-4 with TRBJ2-3; possible D gene TRBD1, 8 bases. This CDR3 is built from 16 residues. The ends were cut back, 3 bases at V and 3 bases at J, with 16 bases in the middle. CDR3 protein: CASSFLTGEGTDTQYF. In DNA, the CDR3 is TGTGCCAGCAGTTTCCTGACAGGGGAGGGAACAGATACGCAGTATTTT.

The J gene is TRBJ2-5, the V gene TRBV29-1; TRBD1 matches at 7 bases. The V gene's germline CDR1 is SQVTM and CDR2 ANQGSEA. The CDR3 is 16 amino acids. J lost 5 bases, V lost 2 bases, and 14 bases had no gene match. CDR3 amino acids: CSVETGESSVQETQYF. The CDR3 DNA reads TGCAGCGTTGAAACAGGGGAATCGTCGGTGCAGGAGACCCAGTACTTC.

This clonotype has only a few counts. DNA for the CDR3: TGCGCCAGCAGTGAAGTTTGGTCCACTGAAGCTTTCTTT. Amino acids: CASSEVWSTEAFF. The gene calls are TRBV10-2 and TRBJ1-1, with unresolved D. In germline, CDR1 is WSHSY, CDR2 SAAADI. Trimming cost V 3 bases and J 4 bases, with 9 bases left between them. This CDR3 comprises 13 residues.

This clonotype was observed a single time. Germline is not matched at one junction end, which may reflect a read error. The chain uses TRBV20-1 and TRBJ1-1; 7 bases align to TRBD1. The CDR3 loop spans 17 amino acids. CDR1 DFQATT and CDR2 SNEGSKA come from the germline V gene (reference sequence). The CDR3 DNA is TGCAGTGCTAGAGATCCAGGCAGGGGGTGGGTGAACACTGGAGCTTTCTTT. Translating gives CSARDPGRGWVNTGAFF.

This clonotype was picked up a small number of times. The rearrangement uses TRBV24-1 and TRBJ2-1, with a possible D match to TRBD2 (6 bases). Per the germline V gene, CDR1 is KGHDR and CDR2 is SFDVKD. Trimming left V 2 bases short and J 8 bases short, with 9 bases between. The CDR3 length is 13 residues. The CDR3 DNA sequence: TGTGCCACCAGTGATTGGGGGGAGGATGAGCAGTTCTTC. Translating it yields CATSDWGEDEQFF.

This clonotype was recorded a few times. This chain uses TRBV12-3 or TRBV12-4 with TRBJ2-5, with 12 bases matching TRBD1. The CDR3 spans 16 residues. J was trimmed by 4 bases and V by 2 bases; bases with no gene match: 5. CDR3 amino acids: CASSLMGQGARETQYF. CDR3 nucleotide sequence: TGTGCCAGCAGTTTAATGGGACAGGGGGCGCGAGAGACCCAGTACTTC.

This clonotype showed up just a few times. CDR3 nucleotide sequence: TGCGCCAGCAGCCCCGGACTAGTTTCGGCAGATACGCAGTATTTT. Its protein is CASSPGLVSADTQYF. V is TRBV4-1 and J is TRBJ2-3, with 7 bases aligning to TRBD2. Germline V gives CDR1 MGHRA, CDR2 YSYEKL. J was trimmed by 4 bases and V by 4 bases; bases with no gene match: 8. The CDR3 has 15 residues.

Worth noting for this clonotype: Germline and junction disagree at one end, which may indicate a read error. The chain has TRBV10-2 and TRBJ2-1; 10 bases agree with TRBD1. Germline V gene data show CDR1 as WSHSY and CDR2 as SAAADI. The CDR3 is 19 residues long. CDR3 in amino acids: CATPPSGTGVLSSCNEQFF. The CDR3 DNA follows: TGCGCCACTCCACCGTCCGGGACAGGGGTCCTCAGCTCCTGCAATGAGCAGTTCTTC.

About this clonotype itself: This likely came from a read error, as a far larger clone is one base away. V gene TRBV5-1 combines with J gene TRBJ2-7; D is unresolved. The J call could be wrong; TRBJ2-5 is a better fit for the DNA end. The germline V gene encodes CDR1 SGHRS and CDR2 YFSETQ. The CDR3 consists of 12 residues. The CDR3 region has the DNA TGCGCCGGCAGCTTGGGTAAAGAGACCCAGTACTTC. Encoded protein: CAGSLGKETQYF.

A few counts support this clonotype. This chain links TRBV29-1 with TRBJ2-7, with D perhaps TRBD2 (6 bases). The CDR3 sequence is 12 residues long. Trimming removed 4 bases at V and 7 bases at J, with 14 bases between. Germline CDR1 reads SQVTM; CDR2 reads ANQGSEA. This CDR3 is CSVVGEVGEQYF. CDR3 nucleotides: TGCAGCGTTGTCGGGGAGGTCGGTGAGCAGTACTTC.

This clonotype occurred once. The gene calls are TRBV4-1 and TRBJ2-3; D possibly corresponds to TRBD1 (5 bases). Germline V gene sequence: CDR1 MGHRA, CDR2 YSYEKL. This CDR3 region has 15 residues. V lost 2 bases to trimming and J lost 5 bases, with 14 bases between them. CDR3 bases: TGCGCCAGCAGCCAAATTTCTCAGGGTAAAGATACGCAGTATTTT. This translates into CASSQISQGKDTQYF.

The genes are TRBV6-2 or TRBV6-3 and TRBJ1-4, with 8 bases that match TRBD1. V gave up 0 bases and J gave up 7 bases; unmatched junction bases: 4. Germline-derived CDR1 and CDR2 are MNHEY and SVGEGT. The CDR3 spans 15 residues. This CDR3 is CASSYSRTGTEKLFF. CDR3 DNA: TGTGCCAGCAGTTACTCGAGGACAGGGACTGAAAAACTGTTTTTT.

The rearrangement uses TRBV7-2 and TRBJ2-1, with D perhaps TRBD1 (6 bases). The V and J ends lost 1 base and 6 bases respectively, with 16 bases between them. CDR3 length: 16 amino acids. The germline gives CDR1 SGHTA, CDR2 FQGNSA. CDR3 sequence reads: CASSLVAGALPNEQFF. In nucleotides, the CDR3 is TGTGCCAGCAGCTTAGTGGCAGGGGCCCTACCCAATGAGCAGTTCTTC.

The chain combines TRBV2 with TRBJ2-7, with D possibly being TRBD2 (7 bases). The length of the CDR3 is 16 residues. In germline, CDR1 is SNHLY, CDR2 FYNNEI. Between the trimmed V and J ends, which lost 6 bases and 2 bases, there was a span of 20 bases. Here the CDR3 DNA reads TGTGCCAGCAGGGCACCCAGGGGAAGCGGGGCCTACGAGCAGTACTTC. Encoded protein: CASRAPRGSGAYEQYF.

The chain has TRBV12-3 or TRBV12-4 and TRBJ1-6; D may be TRBD1 (5 bases). The CDR3 spans 16 residues. V lost 4 bases and J 0 bases, leaving 10 bases between the germline ends. The CDR3 loop is CASSSPGSSYNSPLHF. In DNA, the CDR3 is TGTGCCAGCAGTTCCCCAGGGAGCTCCTATAATTCACCCCTCCACTTT.

The rearrangement joins TRBV20-1 to TRBJ2-7; TRBD1 matches 7 bases. This CDR3 has 14 residues. V lost 3 bases to trimming and J lost 2 bases; unmatched junction nucleotides: 7. In germline, CDR1 is DFQATT, CDR2 SNEGSKA (reference sequence). CDR3: CSASRQGVPYEQYF. CDR3 sequence (DNA): TGCAGTGCTAGCCGGCAGGGGGTCCCCTACGAGCAGTACTTC.

This clonotype was seen only once. At one end, the junction sequence differs from germline, possibly due to a read error. V gene TRBV20-1 combines with J gene TRBJ2-7; a weak D match, TRBD2 (6 bases). Germline lookup yields CDR1 DFQATT and CDR2 SNEGSKA (reference sequence). The CDR3 is made up of 14 amino acids. The CDR3 region is CSAGDRGSSYERYF. CDR3 DNA: TGCAGTGCTGGAGACCGGGGGAGCTCCTACGAGCGGTACTTC.

This clonotype has at least ten counts. This chain links TRBV4-2 with TRBJ2-7; no clear D. Germline values: CDR1 LGHNA, CDR2 YNFKEQ. V was pared by 0 bases and J by 2 bases, with 14 bases between. The length of the CDR3 is 16 residues. CDR3 amino acids: CASSQDSGLTAYEQYF. CDR3 DNA: TGTGCCAGCAGCCAAGACTCCGGGCTAACCGCCTACGAGCAGTACTTC.

This chain links TRBV4-2 with TRBJ2-7, with 9 positions matching TRBD2. Germline V gene sequence: CDR1 LGHNA, CDR2 YNFKEQ. With V trimmed by 1 base and J by 0 bases, 7 bases remained unmatched. CDR3 length: 17 residues. The CDR3, as DNA: TGTGCCAGCAGCCAAGGATTGCCTAGCGGGACCTCCTACGAGCAGTACTTC. Amino acids: CASSQGLPSGTSYEQYF.

The rearrangement links TRBV5-1 to TRBJ2-1, with 7 nucleotides matching TRBD2. Germline trimming cut 2 bases from V and 7 bases from J; bases unmatched to any gene: 6. This CDR3 has 14 amino acids. Germline V gives CDR1 SGHRS, CDR2 YFSETQ. The CDR3 loop reads CASSLGSRENEQFF. In DNA, the CDR3 is TGCGCCAGCAGCTTAGGCTCGCGGGAGAATGAGCAGTTCTTC.

The V gene is TRBV4-1, the J gene TRBJ2-7, with 9 bases fitting TRBD2. V was pared by 0 bases and J by 1 base, with 4 bases of the junction left unmatched. Germline V gene data show CDR1 as MGHRA and CDR2 as YSYEKL. This CDR3 comprises 16 residues. CDR3 protein: CASSQDRLAESYEQYF. CDR3 coding DNA: TGCGCCAGCAGCCAAGATCGACTAGCGGAATCCTACGAGCAGTACTTC.

The genes are TRBV10-3 and TRBJ2-2; weak D call: TRBD2 (6 bases). Trimming took off 7 bases at V and 4 bases at J, with 13 bases between the two ends. Germline-derived CDR1 and CDR2 are ENHRY and SYGVKD. CDR3 size: 14 residues. The CDR3 loop is CAITARLVTGELFF. Here the CDR3 DNA reads TGTGCCATCACCGCCCGACTAGTCACCGGGGAGCTGTTTTTT.

This clonotype was counted only a few times. The chain links TRBV6-1 to TRBJ2-7; D is undetermined. From germline, CDR1 is MNHNS and CDR2 SASEGT. The V end was cut by 4 bases, the J end by 5 bases, with 12 bases between. This CDR3 is built from 13 residues. CDR3 bases: TGTGCCAGCAGTGCAGTCTTAAGGGACGAGCAGTACTTC. This codes for CASSAVLRDEQYF.

This clonotype appeared a few times. The chain couples TRBV20-1 to TRBJ1-2; TRBD1 aligns across 7 bases. The V gene's germline CDR1 is DFQATT and CDR2 SNEGSKA (reference sequence). V shed 6 bases and J 4 bases; nucleotides not matched to a gene: 14. The CDR3 is 15 amino acids. CDR3 in amino acids: CSAPLGGAGGYGYTF. The CDR3 DNA reads TGCAGTGCCCCTCTAGGGGGCGCAGGTGGCTATGGCTACACCTTC.

This clonotype has only a few counts. The rearrangement links TRBV7-2 to TRBJ2-5, with D perhaps matching TRBD1 (6 bases). The germline V and J ends were trimmed by 0 bases and 1 base, with 12 bases remaining between them. This CDR3 comprises 16 residues. Germline V lookup: CDR1 SGHTA, CDR2 FQGNSA. CDR3 in DNA: TGTGCCAGCAGCTTAGCACCTGGGACAACCCAAGAGACCCAGTACTTC. Translation: CASSLAPGTTQETQYF. The variable domain in full, completed from reference TRBV7-2 and TRBJ2-5, reads GAGVSQSPSNKVTEKGKDVELRCDPISGHTALYWYRQSLGQGLEFLIYFQGNSAPDKSGLPSDRFSAERTGGSVSTLTIQRTQQEDSAVYLCASSLAPGTTQETQYFGPGTRLLVL.

Concerning this clonotype itself: A read error may produce the germline difference seen at one junction end. V usage is TRBV5-6 and J usage is TRBJ2-5; 7 nucleotides agree with TRBD2. This CDR3 spans 16 amino acids. CDR1 SGHDT and CDR2 YYEEEE come from the germline V gene. The CDR3 region is CASSLEGGRNLETQYF. The CDR3 DNA reads TGCGCCAGCAGCTTGGAGGGCGGGAGAAACCTGGAGACCCAGTACTTC. The variable domain in full, completed from reference TRBV5-6 and TRBJ2-5, reads DAGVTQSPTHLIKTRGQQVTLRCSPKSGHDTVSWYQQALGQGPQFIFQYYEEEERQRGNFPDRFSGHQFPNYSSELNVNALLLGDSALYLCASSLEGGRNLETQYFGPGTRLLVL.

The rearrangement joins TRBV7-9 to TRBJ2-5; the match to TRBD1 covers 8 bases. Gene TRBJ2-4 matches the end of the DNA better, so the J call may be wrong. The CDR3 loop spans 17 amino acids. The germline V gene has CDR1 SEHNR and CDR2 FQNEAQ (reference sequence). The CDR3, as DNA: TGTGCCAGCAGCTTTGGGACAGGCGGGGTTGGAGGGTACATTCAGTACTTC. Translated: CASSFGTGGVGGYIQYF.

The V gene is TRBV2, the J gene TRBJ2-1; either TRBD1 or TRBD2 may supply D (11 bases each). The V end was cut by 9 bases, the J end by 3 bases, with 24 bases between. The CDR3 sequence is 17 residues long. Germline CDR1 is SNHLY and CDR2 is FYNNEI. The CDR3 loop reads CASPGQGGLADYNEQFF. In DNA, the CDR3 is TGTGCCAGTCCGGGACAGGGGGGACTAGCGGACTACAATGAGCAGTTCTTC.

This clonotype was recorded only once. This chain links TRBV5-6 with TRBJ2-7; no clear D. V was clipped by 2 bases and J by 8 bases, with 8 bases between them. CDR1 is SGHDT, CDR2 YYEEEE, per germline. The CDR3 extends over 11 amino acids. The CDR3 DNA reads as TGTGCCAGCAGCTTTACCGGTCAGCAGTACTTC. This codes for CASSFTGQQYF.

This chain links TRBV2 with TRBJ1-5; TRBD1 matches at 7 bases. J lost 3 bases, V lost 6 bases, and 2 bases had no gene match. CDR1 is SNHLY, CDR2 FYNNEI, per germline. The CDR3 consists of 13 residues. The DNA of the CDR3 is TGTGCCAGCAGGGGGACAGTCAATCAGCCCCAGCATTTT. Encoded protein: CASRGTVNQPQHF.